These 3 T cell receptor beta chains share one sample of origin, sequenced in a study of OX40 agonist ivuxolimab in advanced cancers. Some clones are missing from TCRdb's copy, which holds only in-frame ones; the method was immunoSEQ multiplex PCR. The table has roughly 46,000 clones, approximately 83% seen once. The starting material was CD4+ or CD8+ T cells sorted from blood, obtained in a trial of the OX40 agonist ivuxolimab. All receptors come from an adult with an advanced solid tumor such as melanoma, head and neck, liver or kidney cancer.

The chain recombines TRBV30 with TRBJ1-6; TRBD1 aligns across 7 bases. There are 13 residues in the CDR3. Germline CDR1 and CDR2: GTSNPN and SVGIG (reference sequence). The junction had 2 bases not matched to a gene; V was cut back by 5 bases and J by 4 bases. Written as DNA, the CDR3 is TGTGCCTGGGCGGGACAGTATAATTCACCCCTCCACTTT. It codes for CAWAGQYNSPLHF.

The V call is TRBV6-1, the J call TRBJ2-1; no clear D gene. The germline V gene has CDR1 MNHNS and CDR2 SASEGT. Trimming left V 5 bases short and J 10 bases short, with 15 bases between. The CDR3 is 13 residues long. Written as DNA, the CDR3 is TGTGCCAGCAGTCAAAATGGGGTCAGAGAGCAGTTCTTC. It specifies CASSQNGVREQFF.

The V and J genes are TRBV5-1 and TRBJ2-7; D is possibly TRBD1 or TRBD2 (5 bases each). The length of the CDR3 is 15 residues. CDR1 is SGHRS and CDR2 is YFSETQ in the germline V gene. Trimming removed 3 bases at V and 3 bases at J, with 16 bases between. The CDR3 sequence is CASSYGVGRDYEQYF. The CDR3 nucleotides are TGCGCCAGCAGCTACGGGGTGGGCAGGGACTACGAGCAGTACTTC.